Following are 23 T cell receptor beta chains from one sample sequenced in a study of immune evolution from preneoplasia to lung adenocarcinoma. This table comes from immunoSEQ multiplex PCR, and its TCRdb copy is limited to in-frame clones, with some not included. Here the sample spans more than 13,000 clones, more than 80% being singletons. Source material: FFPE minimally invasive lung adenocarcinoma tissue. The receptors come from a person aged 70 to 79 with lung adenocarcinoma.

This clone was picked up a small number of times. V gene TRBV19 combines with J gene TRBJ1-3, with D maybe TRBD1 (5 bases). The CDR3 extends over 14 amino acids. Germline loops: CDR1 LNHDA, CDR2 SQIVND (reference sequence). V was trimmed by 11 bases and J by 0 bases, leaving 14 bases between them. DNA for the CDR3: TGTGCCGGCAAAGACAGTAGCTCTGGAAACACCATATATTTT. Protein: CAGKDSSSGNTIYF.

This chain joins TRBV9 and TRBJ2-3; D perhaps matches TRBD2 (5 bases). The V end was cut by 3 bases, the J end by 2 bases, with 7 bases between. CDR3 size: 13 residues. The germline gives CDR1 SGDLS, CDR2 YYNGEE. The CDR3 region is CASSETNTDTQYF. In nucleotides, the CDR3 is TGTGCCAGCAGCGAGACTAACACAGATACGCAGTATTTT. Together with reference TRBV9 and TRBJ2-3, the CDR3 gives the full variable domain: DSGVTQTPKHLITATGQRVTLRCSPRSGDLSVYWYQQSLDQGLQFLIQYYNGEERAKGNILERFSAQQFPDLHSELNLSSLELGDSALYFCASSETNTDTQYFGPGTRLTVL.

The gene calls are TRBV11-2 and TRBJ2-1, with no clear D. The CDR3 loop spans 12 amino acids. CDR1 is SGHAT, CDR2 FQNNGV, per germline. With 5 bases removed from V and 4 bases from J, the gap between germline ends came to 6 bases. The CDR3 is CASSPNYNEQFF. In DNA, the CDR3 is TGTGCCAGCAGCCCTAATTACAATGAGCAGTTCTTC.

The chain couples TRBV30 to TRBJ2-1; D possibly corresponds to TRBD2 (6 bases). CDR3 size: 15 residues. V was trimmed by 1 base and J by 7 bases, leaving 17 bases between them. CDR1 is GTSNPN and CDR2 is SVGIG in the germline V gene (reference sequence). CDR3 nucleotide sequence: TGTGCCTGGAGTGGGGGATTGGTGCGGGGAAATGAGCAGTTCTTC. This codes for CAWSGGLVRGNEQFF.

The V and J genes are TRBV10-1 and TRBJ1-5; D is perhaps TRBD1 (5 bases). The germline CDR1 and CDR2 sequences are WNHNN and SYGVQD (reference sequence). V lost 4 bases and J 9 bases, leaving 13 bases between the germline ends. The CDR3 is made up of 13 amino acids. The CDR3 region is CASSAGQGGPQHF. The CDR3 DNA is TGCGCCAGCAGTGCCGGGCAGGGAGGGCCCCAGCATTTT.

The rearrangement uses TRBV7-8 and TRBJ1-5; TRBD1 is a possible D gene (6 bases). V lost 5 bases and J 3 bases, leaving 11 bases between the germline ends. Germline values: CDR1 SGHVS, CDR2 FQNEAQ. The CDR3 runs to 14 residues. The CDR3 is CASSMRQVNQPQHF. CDR3 nucleotide sequence: TGTGCCAGCAGCATGAGACAGGTCAATCAGCCCCAGCATTTT.

This chain uses TRBV27 with TRBJ2-3; D possibly corresponds to TRBD2 (6 bases). Germline CDR1 reads MNHEY; CDR2 reads SMNVEV (reference sequence). The CDR3 consists of 15 residues. V lost 5 bases, J lost 2 bases, and 14 bases lay in between. CDR3 in amino acids: CASSTPGTATDTQYF. The CDR3 DNA is TGTGCCAGCAGTACCCCCGGGACTGCCACAGATACGCAGTATTTT.

The chain is built from TRBV28 and TRBJ1-2, with D perhaps matching TRBD1 (5 bases). CDR1 and CDR2 (germline): MDHEN, SYDVKM. This CDR3 has 15 amino acids. Trimming left V 3 bases short and J 2 bases short, with 13 bases between. The CDR3 DNA sequence: TGTGCCAGCAGTTTTCGGGGGACTCCCAACTATGGCTACACCTTC. This gives the protein CASSFRGTPNYGYTF.

This clone was seen once. DNA of the CDR3: TGTGCCAGCAGCCGGGGACAGGGGCATTCACCCCTCCACTTT. This gives the protein CASSRGQGHSPLHF. The chain recombines TRBV27 with TRBJ1-6, with 10 bases that match TRBD1. The V and J ends lost 6 bases and 8 bases, in that order; junction bases with no gene match: 4. Germline CDR1 reads MNHEY; CDR2 reads SMNVEV (reference sequence). This CDR3 has 14 residues.

The rearrangement links TRBV28 to TRBJ1-3; tentative D call: TRBD1 (5 bases). Germline V gene data show CDR1 as MDHEN and CDR2 as SYDVKM. This CDR3 contains 16 residues. Trimming stripped 4 bases from V and 1 base from J, with 14 bases between. CDR3 amino acids: CASSSPSEGSGNTIYF. The CDR3 bases are TGTGCCAGCAGTTCCCCGAGTGAGGGGTCTGGAAACACCATATATTTT.

The chain is built from TRBV4-2 and TRBJ1-1, with 7 bases identical to TRBD1. Trimming cost V 1 base and J 6 bases; bases outside gene matches: 8. The CDR3 runs to 15 residues. The germline CDR1 and CDR2 sequences are LGHNA and YNFKEQ. The CDR3 sequence is CASSQGTGDVPEAFF. Written as DNA, the CDR3 is TGTGCCAGCAGCCAAGGTACAGGGGATGTTCCTGAAGCTTTCTTT.

The J gene is TRBJ2-3, the V gene TRBV28, with D tentatively TRBD1 (6 bases). Trimming took 2 bases from V and 2 from J, leaving 8 bases between them. The V gene's germline CDR1 is MDHEN and CDR2 SYDVKM. CDR3 size: 14 residues. The CDR3 reads CASSLGGNTDTQYF. In DNA, the CDR3 is TGTGCCAGCAGTTTAGGGGGCAACACAGATACGCAGTATTTT.

This clone was picked up a small number of times. The J gene is TRBJ2-1, the V gene TRBV7-9, with D uncertain. This CDR3 has 14 residues. Germline assignment: CDR1 SEHNR and CDR2 FQNEAQ (reference sequence). The V end was cut by 3 bases, the J end by 6 bases, with 12 bases between. CDR3 nucleotides: TGTGCCAGCAGCTTGACTTTGATCGGCAATGAGCAGTTCTTC. Protein product: CASSLTLIGNEQFF.

V gene TRBV15 combines with J gene TRBJ2-3, with D possibly matching TRBD1 (5 bases). In germline, CDR1 is LNHNV, CDR2 YYDKDF (reference sequence). This CDR3 has 12 amino acids. Trimming took off 4 bases at V and 4 bases at J, with 6 bases between the two ends. CDR3 protein: CATSKGADTQYF. Here the CDR3 DNA reads TGTGCCACCAGCAAAGGGGCAGATACGCAGTATTTT. The variable domain in full, with the rest retrieved from reference TRBV15 and TRBJ2-3, is DAMVIQNPRYQVTQFGKPVTLSCSQTLNHNVMYWYQQKSSQAPKLLFHYYDKDFNNEADTPDNFQSRRPNTSFCFLDIRSPGLGDTAMYLCATSKGADTQYFGPGTRLTVL.

This chain connects TRBV5-4 to TRBJ2-1, with 8 positions matching TRBD1. This CDR3 region has 15 residues. Germline CDR1 and CDR2: SGHNT and YYREEE (reference sequence). Unmatched junction bases numbered 6, after V lost 4 bases and J lost 3 bases. CDR3 bases: TGTGCCAGCAGCCCGGGACAGGCGAACTACAATGAGCAGTTCTTC. It yields the protein CASSPGQANYNEQFF.

The J gene is TRBJ2-3, the V gene TRBV7-8; D is undetermined. Trimming cost V 3 bases and J 6 bases, with 13 bases left between them. This CDR3 is built from 14 residues. Germline values: CDR1 SGHVS, CDR2 FQNEAQ. Here the CDR3 DNA reads TGTGCCAGCAGCTTCCCCGGTTTACAGGATACGCAGTATTTT. It is translated as CASSFPGLQDTQYF.

V usage is TRBV30 and J usage is TRBJ1-2, with 7 nucleotides matching TRBD1. V dropped 1 base and J dropped 4; count of bases not matched to a gene: 9. The V gene's germline CDR1 is GTSNPN and CDR2 SVGIG (reference sequence). The CDR3 has 15 residues. The CDR3 here is CAWSARDSLVYGYTF. CDR3 nucleotides: TGTGCCTGGAGTGCCAGGGACAGCCTAGTCTATGGCTACACCTTC.

The V and J genes are TRBV10-3 and TRBJ1-6; D is ambiguous. V dropped 2 bases and J dropped 7 bases, with 9 bases sitting between them. There are 14 residues in the CDR3. Germline values: CDR1 ENHRY, CDR2 SYGVKD. CDR3 region: CAISELGENSPLHF. The CDR3 DNA is TGTGCCATCAGTGAGCTCGGGGAGAATTCACCCCTCCACTTT.

This sequence joins TRBV18 and TRBJ2-1; 13 nucleotides line up with TRBD2. V was pared by 3 bases and J by 2 bases, with 7 bases of the junction left unmatched. CDR1 and CDR2 (germline): KGHSH, LQKENI. There are 18 residues in the CDR3. The CDR3 bases are TGTGCCAGCTCACCTCTCGGGACTAGCGGGGCCACCTACAATGAGCAGTTCTTC. This gives the protein CASSPLGTSGATYNEQFF.

The chain employs TRBV5-8 and TRBJ1-1; D gene uncertain. Trimming removed 1 base at V and 8 bases at J, with 6 bases between. This CDR3 spans 11 amino acids. CDR1 is SGHTS, CDR2 YDEGEE, per germline. The CDR3, as DNA: TGTGCCAGCAGCTTGAACGGAGAAGCTTTCTTT. Amino acid sequence: CASSLNGEAFF.

The chain links TRBV30 to TRBJ2-1; 10 bases align to TRBD2. The trim removed 3 bases at V and 9 bases at J, leaving 8 bases unmatched. The CDR3 is 14 amino acids. In germline, CDR1 is GTSNPN, CDR2 SVGIG (reference sequence). The CDR3 DNA is TGTGCCTGGAGGCGAGCGGGAGGGGCCCGTGAGCAGTTCTTC. Translating gives CAWRRAGGAREQFF.

This clone was picked up a small number of times. The V gene is TRBV27, the J gene TRBJ2-7, with a possible D match to TRBD1 (5 bases). The V gene lost 2 bases and the J gene lost 2 bases, with 13 bases spanning the gap. There are 15 residues in the CDR3. CDR1 is MNHEY, CDR2 SMNVEV, per germline (reference sequence). CDR3 loop: CASSLGAGLAYEQYF. The DNA of the CDR3 is TGTGCCAGCAGTTTAGGTGCAGGGCTTGCCTACGAGCAGTACTTC.

J is TRBJ2-1 and V is TRBV5-1; TRBD2 agrees at 12 bases. The germline gives CDR1 SGHRS, CDR2 YFSETQ. This CDR3 spans 16 amino acids. Unmatched junction bases numbered 2, after V lost 0 bases and J lost 4 bases. In DNA form, the CDR3 reads TGCGCCAGCAGCTTGGCTAGCGGGGGGGCGTACAATGAGCAGTTCTTC. Translation: CASSLASGGAYNEQFF.